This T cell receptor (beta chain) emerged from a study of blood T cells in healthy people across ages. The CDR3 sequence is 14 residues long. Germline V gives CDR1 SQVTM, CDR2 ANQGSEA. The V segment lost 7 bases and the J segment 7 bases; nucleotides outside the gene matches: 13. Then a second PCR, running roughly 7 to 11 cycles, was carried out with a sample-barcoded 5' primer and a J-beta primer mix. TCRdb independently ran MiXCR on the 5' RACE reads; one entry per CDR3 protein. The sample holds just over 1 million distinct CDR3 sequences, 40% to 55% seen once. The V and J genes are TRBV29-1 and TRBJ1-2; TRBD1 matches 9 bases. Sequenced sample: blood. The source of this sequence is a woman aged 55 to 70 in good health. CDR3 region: CSGATLQGASGYTF. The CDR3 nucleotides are TGCAGCGGTGCTACATTACAGGGGGCCTCTGGCTACACCTTC. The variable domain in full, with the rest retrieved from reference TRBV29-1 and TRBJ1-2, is SAVISQKPSRDICQRGTSLTIQCQVDSQVTMMFWYRQQPGQSLTLIATANQGSEATYESGFVIDKFPISRPNLTFSTLTVSNMSPEDSSIYLCSGATLQGASGYTFGSGTRLTVV.